This TCR beta chain was observed in a study of T-cell reconstitution after alpha-beta-depleted transplantation in children. Construction of the TCRbeta library involved unique molecular identifiers. TCRdb independently ran MiXCR on the PCR reads; one entry per CDR3 protein. This sample carries roughly 500,000 distinct CDR3 sequences, around 16% of them seen once, and the ten largest clones take approximately 3%. With 1 base clipped from V and 4 bases from J, the junction kept 5 bases outside the gene matches. The CDR3 covers 16 residues. The germline V gene has CDR1 SGHVS and CDR2 FNYEAQ. This chain links TRBV7-6 with TRBJ2-2; 8 nucleotides match TRBD2. The starting material was PBMCs from the stem cell graft donor, obtained from the stem cell graft. This TCR was recovered from a human donor who donated a stem cell graft to a child with acute lymphoblastic leukemia. DNA of the CDR3: TGTGCCAGCAGCTTAGGGGTTAGCGGGACCACCGGGGAGCTGTTTTTT. It yields the protein CASSLGVSGTTGELFF.